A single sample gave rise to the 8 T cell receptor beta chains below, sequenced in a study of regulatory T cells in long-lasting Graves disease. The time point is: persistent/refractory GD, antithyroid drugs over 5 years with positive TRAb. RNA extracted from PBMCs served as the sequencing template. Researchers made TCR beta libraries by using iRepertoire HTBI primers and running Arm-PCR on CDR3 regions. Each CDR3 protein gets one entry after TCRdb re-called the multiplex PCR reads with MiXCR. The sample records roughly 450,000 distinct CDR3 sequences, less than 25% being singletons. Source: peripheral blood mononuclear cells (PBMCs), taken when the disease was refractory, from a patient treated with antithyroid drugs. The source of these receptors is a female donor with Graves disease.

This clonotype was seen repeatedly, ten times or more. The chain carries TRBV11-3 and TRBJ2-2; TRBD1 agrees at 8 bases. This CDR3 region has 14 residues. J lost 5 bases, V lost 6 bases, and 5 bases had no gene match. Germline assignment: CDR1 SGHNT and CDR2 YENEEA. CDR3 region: CASRSDRVTGELFF. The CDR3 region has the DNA TGTGCCAGCAGATCGGACAGGGTAACCGGGGAGCTGTTTTTT.

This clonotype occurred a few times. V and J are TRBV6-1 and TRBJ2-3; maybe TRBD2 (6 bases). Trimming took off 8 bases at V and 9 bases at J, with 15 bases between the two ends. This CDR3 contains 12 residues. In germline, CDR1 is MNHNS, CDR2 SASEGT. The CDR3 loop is CASEFQGGTQYF. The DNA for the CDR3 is TGTGCCAGCGAATTTCAGGGAGGAACGCAGTATTTT.

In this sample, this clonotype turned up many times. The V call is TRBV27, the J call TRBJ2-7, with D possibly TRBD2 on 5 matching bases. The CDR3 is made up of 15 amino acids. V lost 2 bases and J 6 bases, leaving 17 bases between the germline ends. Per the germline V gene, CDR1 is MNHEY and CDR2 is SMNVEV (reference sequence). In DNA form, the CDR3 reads TGTGCCAGCAGTTTAGATATTGGCGGGCTTAGCGAGCAGTACTTC. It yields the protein CASSLDIGGLSEQYF.

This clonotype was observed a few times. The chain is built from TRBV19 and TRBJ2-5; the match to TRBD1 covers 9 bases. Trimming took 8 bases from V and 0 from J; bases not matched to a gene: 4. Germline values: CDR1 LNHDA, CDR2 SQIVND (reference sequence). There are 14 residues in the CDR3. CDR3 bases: TGTGCCAGTTGGGACAGGGACCACCAAGAGACCCAGTACTTC. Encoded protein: CASWDRDHQETQYF.

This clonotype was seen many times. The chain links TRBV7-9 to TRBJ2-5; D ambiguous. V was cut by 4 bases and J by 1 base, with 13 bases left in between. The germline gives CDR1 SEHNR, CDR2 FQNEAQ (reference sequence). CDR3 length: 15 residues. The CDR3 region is CASSSEWEAQETQYF. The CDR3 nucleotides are TGTGCCAGCAGCTCAGAGTGGGAAGCCCAAGAGACCCAGTACTTC. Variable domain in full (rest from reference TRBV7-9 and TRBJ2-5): DTGVSQNPRHKITKRGQNVTFRCDPISEHNRLYWYRQTLGQGPEFLTYFQNEAQLEKSRLLSDRFSAERPKGSFSTLEIQRTEQGDSAMYLCASSSEWEAQETQYFGPGTRLLVL.

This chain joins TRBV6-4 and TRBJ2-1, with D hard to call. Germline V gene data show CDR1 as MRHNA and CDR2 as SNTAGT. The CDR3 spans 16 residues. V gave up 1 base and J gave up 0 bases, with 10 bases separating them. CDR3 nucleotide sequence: TGTGCCAGCAGTGACTTGGTGACCAGCTCCTACAATGAGCAGTTCTTC. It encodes CASSDLVTSSYNEQFF.

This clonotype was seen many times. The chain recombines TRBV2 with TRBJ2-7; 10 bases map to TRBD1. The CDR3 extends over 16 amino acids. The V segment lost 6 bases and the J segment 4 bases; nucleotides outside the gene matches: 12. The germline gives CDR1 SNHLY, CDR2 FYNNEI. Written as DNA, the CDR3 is TGTGCCAGCAGCAACCCACCGGGACAGGGGTTGTACGAGCAGTACTTC. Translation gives CASSNPPGQGLYEQYF. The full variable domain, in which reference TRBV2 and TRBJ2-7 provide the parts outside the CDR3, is EPEVTQTPSHQVTQMGQEVILRCVPISNHLYFYWYRQILGQKVEFLVSFYNNEISEKSEIFDDQFSVERPDGSNFTLKIRSTKLEDSAMYFCASSNPPGQGLYEQYFGPGTRLTVT.

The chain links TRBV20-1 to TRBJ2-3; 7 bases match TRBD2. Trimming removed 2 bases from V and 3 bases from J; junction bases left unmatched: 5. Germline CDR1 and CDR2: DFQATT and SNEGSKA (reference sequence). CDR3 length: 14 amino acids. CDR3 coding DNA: TGCAGTGCTAGACTAGCGGATGGAACAGATACGCAGTATTTT. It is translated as CSARLADGTDTQYF.